The 27 T cell receptor beta chains reported below all come from one sample, sequenced in a study of T cells in women clearing cervical HPV infection. Produced via immunoSEQ multiplex PCR; TCRdb's table is partial and in-frame only. The sample is made up of roughly 30,000 clones, and the top ten hold around 4% of it. The sample taken for sequencing was blood buffy coat. Source of these receptors: a woman aged 18-70 years with a cervical HPV16 infection that either progressed to CIN3+ or cleared (not recorded which).

To note about this clone: The read terminates 3 residues ahead of where the CDR3 ends, so the germline J gene completes it. The gene calls are TRBV19 and TRBJ2-1; 10 bases line up with TRBD1. With V trimmed by 10 bases and J by 8 bases, 11 bases remained unmatched. CDR3 length: 14 amino acids. Germline CDR1 is LNHDA and CDR2 is SQIVND (reference sequence). CDR3 DNA, as far as it was read: TGTGCCATCTCACCGGGACAGGGGACCGATGAG. Residues: CAISPGQGTDE. The entire CDR3 protein reads CAISPGQGTDEQFF.

In regard to this clone: The read finishes 3 residues shy of the CDR3 end, and the germline J gene is used to complete it. The V call is TRBV2, the J call TRBJ1-1, with D possibly being TRBD1 (6 bases). The V and J ends lost 2 bases and 1 base respectively, with 8 bases between them. This CDR3 has 14 amino acids. The germline V gene encodes CDR1 SNHLY and CDR2 FYNNEI. CDR3 DNA (partial): TGTGCCAGCAGTGAACGGGGGGCGAACACTGAA. Translating it yields CASSERGANTE. The entire CDR3 protein reads CASSERGANTEAFF.

On this clone: The read ends 3 residues shy of where the CDR3 ends; the end is completed using the germline J gene. The V call is TRBV19, the J call TRBJ2-1, with 8 bases matching TRBD2. The CDR3 consists of 16 residues. The ends lost 3 bases at V and 4 bases at J; junction bases unmatched: 8. Germline values: CDR1 LNHDA, CDR2 SQIVND (reference sequence). The covered CDR3 bases are TGTGCCAGTAGTATCGGAAGCGGGGGCCTTTACAATGAG. Amino acid sequence: CASSIGSGGLYNE. The whole CDR3 sequence reads CASSIGSGGLYNEQFF. Drawing the rest from reference TRBV19 and TRBJ2-1, the complete variable domain is DGGITQSPKYLFRKEGQNVTLSCEQNLNHDAMYWYRQDPGQGLRLIYYSQIVNDFQKGDIAEGYSVSREKKESFPLTVTSAQKNPTAFYLCASSIGSGGLYNEQFFGPGTRLTVL.

Points on this clone: The read ends 3 residues shy of where the CDR3 ends; the end is completed using the germline J gene. The rearrangement uses TRBV5-6 and TRBJ2-5; no definite D call. The CDR3 covers 11 residues. Trimming cost V 6 bases and J 0 bases, with 3 bases left between them. Germline V gene lookup returns CDR1 SGHDT and CDR2 YYEEEE. The CDR3 is CASTYQETQYF. Incomplete CDR3 DNA: TGTGCCAGCACCTACCAAGAGACC.

As regards this clone: The read ends 3 residues shy of where the CDR3 ends; the end is completed using the germline J gene. The gene calls are TRBV29-1 and TRBJ1-1, with D perhaps TRBD1 (6 bases). The germline V gene has CDR1 SQVTM and CDR2 ANQGSEA. There are 12 residues in the CDR3. The V and J ends lost 5 bases and 4 bases respectively, with 11 bases between them. The CDR3 protein is CSVQGWVTEAFF. The CDR3 DNA, read in part, is TGCAGCGTTCAGGGGTGGGTCACTGAA.

About this clone itself: The missing CDR3 end, 3 residues past where the read stops, is filled in from the germline J gene. This chain links TRBV7-2 with TRBJ2-7; TRBD2 agrees at 7 bases. The trim removed 5 bases at V and 6 bases at J, leaving 13 bases unmatched. The CDR3 runs to 15 residues. The germline gives CDR1 SGHTA, CDR2 FQGNSA. Incomplete CDR3 DNA: TGTGCCAGCAGCCCAAGACTAGCCGGAGCGGGCGAG. Amino acids: CASSPRLAGAGE. In full, the CDR3 reads CASSPRLAGAGEQYF.

As to this clone: The read ends 3 residues early relative to the CDR3; the germline J gene fills the gap. The J gene is TRBJ1-5, the V gene TRBV12-5; TRBD1 agrees at 9 bases. CDR3 length: 14 residues. CDR1 is LGHNT, CDR2 FRNRAP, per germline. V gave up 3 bases and J gave up 5 bases; unmatched junction bases: 2. The CDR3 loop is CASGLRDRDQPQHF. The sequenced part of the CDR3 DNA is TGTGCTAGTGGTTTACGGGACAGGGATCAGCCC.

Note on this clone: The sequenced fragment ends 3 residues before the CDR3 boundary, so the rest is inferred from the germline J gene. This chain joins TRBV5-1 and TRBJ2-5; 7 bases line up with TRBD1. V was clipped by 2 bases and J by 3 bases; unmatched bases: 1. CDR3 length equals 13 residues. The germline V gene encodes CDR1 SGHRS and CDR2 YFSETQ. The CDR3 here is CASSFGTEETQYF. The CDR3 bases that were read are TGCGCCAGCAGCTTCGGGACAGAAGAGACC. Based on the CDR3 plus reference TRBV5-1 and TRBJ2-5, the full variable domain is KAGVTQTPRYLIKTRGQQVTLSCSPISGHRSVSWYQQTPGQGLQFLFEYFSETQRNKGNFPGRFSGRQFSNSRSEMNVSTLELGDSALYLCASSFGTEETQYFGPGTRLLVL.

For this clone: The read stops 3 residues short of the end of the CDR3; the missing end is completed from the germline J gene. The chain has TRBV5-6 and TRBJ1-3; D is possibly TRBD1 (5 bases). The V end was cut by 0 bases, the J end by 6 bases, with 7 bases between. This CDR3 is built from 13 residues. CDR1 SGHDT and CDR2 YYEEEE come from the germline V gene. Incomplete CDR3 DNA: TGTGCCAGCAGCTTGGCAGGGTTAAACACC. This gives the protein CASSLAGLNT. The whole CDR3 reads CASSLAGLNTIYF.

Remarks on this clone: The read comes to an end 3 residues before the CDR3 does, leaving the germline J gene to fill in the end. The chain uses TRBV6-2 or TRBV6-3 and TRBJ2-7, with a tentative D call TRBD1 (5 bases). The germline V gene encodes CDR1 MNHEY and CDR2 SVGEGT. This CDR3 spans 16 amino acids. Trimming removed 6 bases at V and 1 base at J, with 19 bases between. The CDR3 is CASRGRPDKGSYEQYF. CDR3 DNA, as far as it was read: TGTGCCAGCAGGGGGCGGCCCGACAAGGGGTCCTACGAG.

Comment on this clone: The read terminates 3 residues ahead of where the CDR3 ends, so the germline J gene completes it. The rearrangement uses TRBV19 and TRBJ2-5; 7 bases are a match to TRBD1. Per germline, CDR1 LNHDA and CDR2 SQIVND (reference sequence). The CDR3 runs to 17 residues. The J segment lost 2 bases and the V segment lost 6 bases, leaving 15 bases of the junction unmatched. The CDR3 here is CASSPTLGTDKQETQYF. The part of the CDR3 DNA that was read is TGTGCCAGTAGCCCTACCCTGGGGACAGATAAACAAGAGACC. The full variable domain, with the rest looked up from reference TRBV19 and TRBJ2-5, is DGGITQSPKYLFRKEGQNVTLSCEQNLNHDAMYWYRQDPGQGLRLIYYSQIVNDFQKGDIAEGYSVSREKKESFPLTVTSAQKNPTAFYLCASSPTLGTDKQETQYFGPGTRLLVL.

For this clone: The CDR3 extends 3 residues past the end of the read, so its final part is completed from the germline J gene. This chain links TRBV29-1 with TRBJ2-3; TRBD2 matches 15 bases. The CDR3 length is 17 residues. Trimming removed 6 bases from V and 1 base from J; junction bases left unmatched: 8. The germline V gene has CDR1 SQVTM and CDR2 ANQGSEA. The covered CDR3 bases are TGCAGCGTGGCGGGACTAGCGGGAGGAAAAGGCACAGATACG. Encoded protein: CSVAGLAGGKGTDT. The full CDR3 protein is CSVAGLAGGKGTDTQYF.

About this clone itself: The read ends 3 residues before the CDR3 terminus; that terminus is restored from the germline J gene. The chain employs TRBV18 and TRBJ2-7, with TRBD2 matching over 14 bases. The CDR3 length is 16 residues. From germline, CDR1 is KGHSH and CDR2 LQKENI. With V trimmed by 3 bases and J by 3 bases, 4 bases remained unmatched. The part of the CDR3 DNA that was read is TGTGCCAGCTCACCGGGACTAGCGGGAGCAATCTACGAG. Translating gives CASSPGLAGAIYE. The entire CDR3 protein is CASSPGLAGAIYEQYF.

Of note for this clone: The DNA ends 3 residues before the CDR3 does, and the rest of the CDR3 is filled in from the germline J gene. This rearrangement joins TRBV29-1 to TRBJ1-4, with a possible D match to TRBD1 (5 bases). Germline CDR1 SQVTM, CDR2 ANQGSEA. V dropped 6 bases and J dropped 2 bases, with 28 bases sitting between them. This CDR3 spans 19 amino acids. The sequenced part of the CDR3 DNA is TGCAGCGTCCGAGACGGGGGACTAAGGGTTCGCACGACTAATGAAAAA. Protein sequence: CSVRDGGLRVRTTNEK. The CDR3 in full is CSVRDGGLRVRTTNEKLFF.

CDR3 protein: CASSILQGASNTEAFF. The sequenced part of the CDR3 DNA is TGTGCCAGTAGTATTTTGCAGGGGGCTTCGAACACTGAA. The chain carries TRBV19 and TRBJ1-1, with TRBD1 identical over 8 bases. The read finishes 3 residues shy of the CDR3 end, and the germline J gene is used to complete it. V shed 3 bases and J 1 base; nucleotides not matched to a gene: 7. The CDR3 spans 16 residues. The germline V gene has CDR1 LNHDA and CDR2 SQIVND (reference sequence).

A remark on this clone: The sequenced fragment ends 3 residues before the CDR3 boundary, so the rest is inferred from the germline J gene. The chain employs TRBV6-2 or TRBV6-3 and TRBJ2-3, with D possibly matching TRBD2 (6 bases). This CDR3 has 15 amino acids. Germline lookup yields CDR1 MNHEY and CDR2 SVGEGT. V lost 6 bases to trimming and J lost 0 bases, with 13 bases between them. Here the CDR3 reads CASSGGDFSTDTQYF. The CDR3 bases that were read are TGTGCCAGCAGCGGAGGGGACTTCAGCACAGATACG.

Concerning this clone: The read falls 3 residues short of the CDR3 end, and the missing part is taken from the germline J gene. The chain combines TRBV6-2 or TRBV6-3 with TRBJ2-7, with TRBD2 as a possible D gene (6 bases). V was clipped by 6 bases and J by 4 bases, with 13 bases between them. The CDR3 is made up of 13 amino acids. Germline values: CDR1 MNHEY, CDR2 SVGEGT. The CDR3: CASRGSGPYEQYF. The sequenced part of the CDR3 DNA is TGTGCCAGCAGGGGAAGCGGGCCTTACGAG.

As for this clone: The read stops 3 residues short of the end of the CDR3; the missing end is completed from the germline J gene. The J gene is TRBJ1-2, the V gene TRBV28; the match to TRBD1 covers 8 bases. Losses at the gene ends were 6 bases for V and 4 bases for J; bases not matched to a gene: 7. Germline V gives CDR1 MDHEN, CDR2 SYDVKM. CDR3 length: 14 amino acids. The CDR3 spells CASRRAGGAYGYTF. The part of the CDR3 DNA that was read is TGTGCCAGCAGGCGAGCAGGGGGCGCCTATGGC.

In the case of this clone: The read terminates 3 residues before the CDR3 end, so the remaining end is supplied by the germline J gene. This chain connects TRBV5-6 to TRBJ1-5; D remains ambiguous. Germline V gene lookup returns CDR1 SGHDT and CDR2 YYEEEE. The CDR3 sequence is 14 residues long. V lost 2 bases and J lost 7, with 13 bases in between. The CDR3 loop is CASSFGALGQPQHF. The part of the CDR3 DNA that was read is TGTGCCAGCAGCTTTGGCGCCCTCGGGCAGCCC.

A note on this clone: Read sequence stops 3 residues before the CDR3 end, and the germline J gene provides the missing end. V usage is TRBV5-5 and J usage is TRBJ1-2, with 12 bases lining up with TRBD1. The V gene end was trimmed by 4 bases and the J gene end by 6 bases; junction bases not matched to a gene: 7. Per the germline V gene, CDR1 is SGHKS and CDR2 is YYEKEE (reference sequence). CDR3 length equals 15 residues. The CDR3 DNA, read in part, is TGTGCCAGCAGCAGCCAGGGACAGGGGGCCGATGGC. It yields the protein CASSSQGQGADG. The entire CDR3 is CASSSQGQGADGYTF.

As concerns this clone: The read ends 3 residues early relative to the CDR3; the germline J gene fills the gap. The chain has TRBV5-1 and TRBJ1-6; 10 bases align to TRBD1. The germline V gene has CDR1 SGHRS and CDR2 YFSETQ. This CDR3 is built from 14 residues. Losses at the gene ends were 4 bases for V and 9 bases for J; bases not matched to a gene: 4. The CDR3 loop is CASSPDRGSSPLHF. The DNA read from the CDR3 is TGCGCCAGCAGCCCGGACAGGGGGAGTTCACCC.

As to this clone: Read coverage stops 3 residues before the CDR3 terminus; the germline J gene supplies the remainder. The chain employs TRBV2 and TRBJ2-5; D unresolved. CDR3 length: 13 residues. V lost 2 bases to trimming and J lost 2 bases, with 6 bases between them. Germline CDR1 SNHLY, CDR2 FYNNEI. The DNA read from the CDR3 is TGTGCCAGCAGTGAACTCAGGCAAGAGACC. Encoded protein: CASSELRQET. The entire CDR3 is CASSELRQETQYF.

For this clone: Read sequence stops 3 residues before the CDR3 end, and the germline J gene provides the missing end. The chain has TRBV20-1 and TRBJ2-4, with TRBD2 matching over 8 bases. J lost 1 base, V lost 6 bases, and 11 bases had no gene match. Germline loops: CDR1 DFQATT, CDR2 SNEGSKA (reference sequence). There are 16 residues in the CDR3. The DNA read from the CDR3 is TGCAGTGCCCCCAGTGACGGCGGGGGGGCCAAAAACATT. This gives the protein CSAPSDGGGAKNI. The whole CDR3 reads CSAPSDGGGAKNIQYF.

Concerning this clone itself: The sequenced fragment ends 3 residues before the CDR3 boundary, so the rest is inferred from the germline J gene. V usage is TRBV19 and J usage is TRBJ1-1; D might be TRBD1 (5 bases). Deletions cut 8 bases from V and 7 bases from J, with 14 bases between. The length of the CDR3 is 12 residues. The germline V gene encodes CDR1 LNHDA and CDR2 SQIVND (reference sequence). The CDR3 sequence is CASGSQGDEAFF. CDR3 DNA (partial): TGTGCCAGTGGGAGCCAGGGTGATGAA.

As to this clone: Read sequence stops 3 residues before the CDR3 end, and the germline J gene provides the missing end. This sequence joins TRBV7-8 and TRBJ2-1, with no clear D. Germline CDR1 reads SGHVS; CDR2 reads FQNEAQ. This CDR3 has 16 amino acids. V gave up 5 bases and J gave up 0 bases, with 14 bases separating them. CDR3 DNA (partial): TGTGCCAGCAGCCTTCGAGCGACCCTCTCCTACAATGAG. This translates into CASSLRATLSYNE. The whole CDR3 sequence is CASSLRATLSYNEQFF.

A word on this clone: The read ends 3 residues before the CDR3 terminus; that terminus is restored from the germline J gene. This chain uses TRBV11-1 with TRBJ1-5, with 7 bases aligning to TRBD1. CDR1 SGHAT and CDR2 FQDESV come from the germline V gene (reference sequence). Trimming took 5 bases from V and 2 from J; bases not matched to a gene: 6. The CDR3 is 15 residues long. The CDR3 loop reads CASSRTGDGNQPQHF. The CDR3 DNA, read in part, is TGTGCCAGCAGCCGTACAGGGGATGGCAATCAGCCC.

Points on this clone: The observed sequence ends 3 residues before the CDR3 terminus, with the missing tail filled in from the germline J gene. The genes are TRBV20-1 and TRBJ2-6, with D perhaps given as TRBD1 or TRBD2 (5 bases each). Germline CDR1 reads DFQATT; CDR2 reads SNEGSKA (reference sequence). The CDR3 has 17 amino acids. V was pared by 2 bases and J by 0 bases, with 14 bases between. The CDR3 DNA, read in part, is TGCAGTGCTAGACATGAGGGGTGGGCCTCTGGGGCCAACGTC. It specifies CSARHEGWASGANV. The full CDR3 sequence reads CSARHEGWASGANVLTF.